Listed here is a single TCR beta chain. Its antigen is not identified. TCRdb's copy holds only in-frame clones and misses some; the assay was immunoSEQ multiplex PCR. Of more than 70,000 clones in the sample, 80% to 90% are singletons; the top ten hold approximately 15%. This entry comes from a study of T cell responses to AZD1222 COVID-19 vaccine. The V end lost 9 bases, the J end lost 2 bases, and 14 bases lay between the germline ends. The CDR3 runs 13 residues. Germline CDR1 and CDR2: SGDLS and YYNGEE. Whole-study results and caveats: The donor cohort was predominantly white British with a female majority, and clonal diversity may have been underestimated.

The specimen comprised peripheral blood, sampled on day 0 of AZD1222 vaccination. J is TRBJ2-5 and V is TRBV9; unclear D gene. The TCR originated in an adult in good health. The CDR3 DNA is TGTGCCACCCTAATAGGGTGTCAAGAGACCCAGTACTTC. This translates into CATLIGCQETQYF.